The next 13 T cell receptor beta chains were all read from a single sample in a study of T cell clonality in common variable immunodeficiency. Assay used: immunoSEQ multiplex PCR; TCRdb lists only in-frame clones, some missing. The data show under 40,000 clones, none appearing only once, with 0.9% to 1% held by the ten largest. Sequencing was performed on peripheral blood mononuclear cells. These receptors were collected from a person aged 18 to 75 in good health.

Ten or more counts support this clone. Coverage ceases 3 residues before the CDR3 finishes, and the germline J gene fills in the end. The chain has TRBV5-5 and TRBJ2-2; 7 nucleotides line up with TRBD1. CDR1 is SGHKS, CDR2 YYEKEE, per germline (reference sequence). This CDR3 has 15 residues. The J segment lost 2 bases and the V segment lost 4 bases, leaving 5 bases of the junction unmatched. The CDR3 DNA, read in part, is TGTGCCAGCAGCCCCGGGACAGTCAACACCGGGGAG. This encodes CASSPGTVNTGE. The complete CDR3 protein is CASSPGTVNTGELFF. The full variable domain, rest sourced from reference TRBV5-5 and TRBJ2-2, is DAGVTQSPTHLIKTRGQQVTLRCSPISGHKSVSWYQQVLGQGPQFIFQYYEKEERGRGNFPDRFSARQFPNYSSELNVNALLLGDSALYLCASSPGTVNTGELFFGEGSRLTVL.

This clone was found many times. The read terminates 3 residues before the CDR3 end, so the remaining end is supplied by the germline J gene. The chain joins TRBV9 to TRBJ2-1; no definite D call. Germline CDR1 reads SGDLS; CDR2 reads YYNGEE. The V gene lost 0 bases and the J gene lost 6 bases, with 7 bases spanning the gap. The CDR3 loop spans 13 amino acids. The sequenced CDR3 bases are TGTGCCAGCAGCGTAGGATCGGGCAATGAG. It encodes CASSVGSGNE. The CDR3 in its entirety is CASSVGSGNEQFF. Variable domain in full (rest from reference TRBV9 and TRBJ2-1): DSGVTQTPKHLITATGQRVTLRCSPRSGDLSVYWYQQSLDQGLQFLIQYYNGEERAKGNILERFSAQQFPDLHSELNLSSLELGDSALYFCASSVGSGNEQFFGPGTRLTVL.

In this sample, this clone turned up many times. The CDR3 end falls 3 residues outside the read, so it is completed with the germline J gene. This chain links TRBV10-3 with TRBJ1-1; 9 bases are shared with TRBD1. With 2 bases clipped from V and 1 base from J, the junction kept 2 bases outside the gene matches. CDR1 is ENHRY and CDR2 is SYGVKD in the germline V gene. The CDR3 loop spans 15 amino acids. Incomplete CDR3 DNA: TGTGCCATCAGTGAGCCGGGACAGGGGAACACTGAA. This codes for CAISEPGQGNTE. The CDR3 reads in full as CAISEPGQGNTEAFF.

This clone showed up many times. CDR3 DNA (partial): TGCGCCAGCAGCTTGGTCCCCGAGACAGGGGCAGAG. Its translation: CASSLVPETGAE. The entire CDR3 protein is CASSLVPETGAELFF. This rearrangement joins TRBV5-1 to TRBJ2-2; the match to TRBD1 covers 8 bases. The sequenced fragment ends 3 residues before the CDR3 boundary, so the rest is inferred from the germline J gene. CDR1 and CDR2 (germline): SGHRS, YFSETQ. There are 15 residues in the CDR3.

This clone was recorded many times. The CDR3 goes on 3 residues after the read ends, and that part is filled in from the germline J gene. The chain has TRBV7-2 and TRBJ1-2; D gene unclear. The V and J ends lost 3 bases and 5 bases respectively, with 13 bases between them. Germline V gene lookup returns CDR1 SGHTA and CDR2 FQGNSA. CDR3 length: 14 residues. The chain's CDR3 is CASSFPGWAYGYTF. The DNA read from the CDR3 is TGTGCCAGCAGCTTCCCGGGGTGGGCTTATGGC.

This clone has ten or more counts. The read terminates 3 residues ahead of where the CDR3 ends, so the germline J gene completes it. The gene calls are TRBV2 and TRBJ1-6; no clear D gene. The length of the CDR3 is 13 residues. The germline V gene has CDR1 SNHLY and CDR2 FYNNEI. The V end lost 2 bases, the J end lost 6 bases, and 5 bases lay between the germline ends. The chain's CDR3 is CASSEYSNSPLHF. CDR3 bases read: TGTGCCAGCAGTGAATACAGTAATTCACCC.

This clone was seen repeatedly, ten times or more. The read stops 3 residues short of the end of the CDR3; the missing end is completed from the germline J gene. The chain has TRBV7-6 and TRBJ1-2, with no clear D. The germline V gene encodes CDR1 SGHVS and CDR2 FNYEAQ. There are 13 residues in the CDR3. CDR3 loop: CASSLWSGRGYTF. The covered CDR3 bases are TGTGCCAGCAGCTTATGGTCGGGGAGAGGC. Full variable domain (rest looked up from reference TRBV7-6 and TRBJ1-2): GAGVSQSPRYKVTKRGQDVALRCDPISGHVSLYWYRQALGQGPEFLTYFNYEAQQDKSGLPNDRFSAERPEGSISTLTIQRTEQRDSAMYRCASSLWSGRGYTFGSGTRLTVV.

This clone was observed many times. The read ends 3 residues early relative to the CDR3; the germline J gene fills the gap. The gene calls are TRBV6-2 or TRBV6-3 and TRBJ1-1, with 9 bases fitting TRBD1. After removal of 6 bases from V and 0 bases from J, the junction contained 11 bases not matched to a gene. The CDR3 sequence is 17 residues long. In germline, CDR1 is MNHEY, CDR2 SVGEGT. The CDR3 loop reads CASSSGQGLHVNTEAFF. The covered CDR3 bases are TGTGCCAGCAGCTCCGGACAGGGGCTTCACGTGAACACTGAA.

This clone was seen repeatedly, ten times or more. The read terminates 3 residues ahead of where the CDR3 ends, so the germline J gene completes it. The chain carries TRBV5-1 and TRBJ2-1; 9 bases match TRBD2. This CDR3 region has 16 residues. Trimming cost V 1 base and J 5 bases; bases outside gene matches: 7. Germline V gives CDR1 SGHRS, CDR2 YFSETQ. The CDR3 sequence is CASSLRGLAGNNEQFF. The sequenced part of the CDR3 DNA is TGCGCCAGCAGCTTGAGGGGGCTAGCGGGGAACAATGAG.

In this sample, this clone turned up many times. The read terminates 3 residues ahead of where the CDR3 ends, so the germline J gene completes it. The rearrangement joins TRBV30 to TRBJ1-1; tentatively, D is TRBD1 (6 bases). The CDR3 is 13 amino acids. Germline V gene sequence: CDR1 GTSNPN, CDR2 SVGIG (reference sequence). With 1 base removed from V and 5 bases from J, the gap between germline ends came to 11 bases. The CDR3 is CAWSAGVLTEAFF. The CDR3 bases that were read are TGTGCCTGGAGTGCAGGGGTACTGACTGAA.

This clone was picked up many times. The DNA ends 3 residues before the CDR3 does, and the rest of the CDR3 is filled in from the germline J gene. V is TRBV20-1 and J is TRBJ2-7; 8 bases are a match to TRBD1. Germline CDR1 is DFQATT and CDR2 is SNEGSKA (reference sequence). Losses at the gene ends were 5 bases for V and 6 bases for J; bases not matched to a gene: 9. The CDR3 totals 13 residues. The CDR3 bases that were read are TGCAGTGCTGCCAGGGGGCCGGCCGGCGAG. It is translated as CSAARGPAGE. The entire CDR3 sequence reads CSAARGPAGEQYF.

This clone was seen many times. One junction end disagrees with the germline gene, perhaps due to a read error. The DNA ends 3 residues before the CDR3 does, and the rest of the CDR3 is filled in from the germline J gene. The chain is built from TRBV7-7 and TRBJ2-3, with 7 bases identical to TRBD1. The CDR3 runs to 13 residues. Per the germline V gene, CDR1 is SSHAT and CDR2 is FNYEAQ (reference sequence). CDR3 bases read: TGTGCTAGCAGCCCCGGGACAGAGGGTACG. Translated: CASSPGTEGT. The full CDR3 protein is CASSPGTEGTQYF.

This clone was seen repeatedly, ten times or more. The read terminates 3 residues ahead of where the CDR3 ends, so the germline J gene completes it. This rearrangement joins TRBV5-1 to TRBJ1-1; TRBD1 is a possible D gene (6 bases). The CDR3 totals 15 residues. The germline V gene encodes CDR1 SGHRS and CDR2 YFSETQ. The V end was cut by 2 bases, the J end by 3 bases, with 14 bases between. CDR3 region: CASSFQGPGDTEAFF. The DNA read from the CDR3 is TGCGCCAGCAGCTTCCAGGGGCCGGGCGACACTGAA.